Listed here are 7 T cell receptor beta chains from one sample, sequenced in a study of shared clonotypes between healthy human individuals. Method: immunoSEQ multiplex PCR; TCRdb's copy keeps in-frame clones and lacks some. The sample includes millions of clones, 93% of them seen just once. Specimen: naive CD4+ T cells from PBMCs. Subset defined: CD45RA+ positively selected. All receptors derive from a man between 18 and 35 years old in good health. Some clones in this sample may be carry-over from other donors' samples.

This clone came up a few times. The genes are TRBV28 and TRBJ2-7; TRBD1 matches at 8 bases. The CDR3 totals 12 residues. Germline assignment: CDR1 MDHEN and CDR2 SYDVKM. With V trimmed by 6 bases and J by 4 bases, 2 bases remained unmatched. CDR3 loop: CASRDRAYEQYF. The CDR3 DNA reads TGTGCCAGCAGGGACAGGGCGTACGAGCAGTACTTC.

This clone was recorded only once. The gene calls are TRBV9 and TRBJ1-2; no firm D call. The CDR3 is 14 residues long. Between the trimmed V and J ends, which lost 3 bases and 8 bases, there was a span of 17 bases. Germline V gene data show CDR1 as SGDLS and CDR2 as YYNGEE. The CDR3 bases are TGTGCCAGCAGCGGGGGTAATTTTGTAGGAGGCTACACCTTC. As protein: CASSGGNFVGGYTF.

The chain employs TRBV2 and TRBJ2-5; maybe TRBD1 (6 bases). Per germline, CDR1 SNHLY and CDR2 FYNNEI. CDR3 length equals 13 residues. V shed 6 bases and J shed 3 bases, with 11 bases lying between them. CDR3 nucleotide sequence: TGTGCCAGCAGCCTGGACAGTAAAGAGACCCAGTACTTC. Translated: CASSLDSKETQYF. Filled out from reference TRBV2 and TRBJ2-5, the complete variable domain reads EPEVTQTPSHQVTQMGQEVILRCVPISNHLYFYWYRQILGQKVEFLVSFYNNEISEKSEIFDDQFSVERPDGSNFTLKIRSTKLEDSAMYFCASSLDSKETQYFGPGTRLLVL.

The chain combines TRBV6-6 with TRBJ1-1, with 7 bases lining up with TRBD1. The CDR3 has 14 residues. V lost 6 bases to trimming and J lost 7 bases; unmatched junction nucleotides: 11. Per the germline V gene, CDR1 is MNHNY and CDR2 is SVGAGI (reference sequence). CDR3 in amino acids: CASSRTDRAVEAFF. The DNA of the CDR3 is TGTGCCAGCAGCCGGACCGACAGGGCGGTTGAAGCTTTCTTT.

CDR3 sequence (DNA): TGCGCCAGCAGCCGGGGACCTCTGAACACCGGGGAGCTGTTTTTT. Translation: CASSRGPLNTGELFF. The rearrangement links TRBV5-1 to TRBJ2-2; tentatively, D is TRBD1 or TRBD2 (5 bases each). Germline V gene data show CDR1 as SGHRS and CDR2 as YFSETQ. The CDR3 sequence is 15 residues long. V was shortened by 4 bases and J by 1 base, with 11 bases between the two germline ends.

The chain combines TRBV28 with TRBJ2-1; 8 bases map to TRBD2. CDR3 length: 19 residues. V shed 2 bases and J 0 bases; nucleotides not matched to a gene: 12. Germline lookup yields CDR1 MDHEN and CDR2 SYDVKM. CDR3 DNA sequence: TGTGCCAGCAGTTTAGAGGCGCTAGCGGGCCTGAGCTCCTACAATGAGCAGTTCTTC. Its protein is CASSLEALAGLSSYNEQFF.

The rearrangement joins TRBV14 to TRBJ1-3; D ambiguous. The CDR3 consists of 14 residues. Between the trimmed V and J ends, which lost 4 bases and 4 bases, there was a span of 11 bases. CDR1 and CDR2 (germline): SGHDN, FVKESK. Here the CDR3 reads CASSPQLAGNTIYF. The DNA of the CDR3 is TGTGCCAGCAGCCCCCAACTTGCCGGAAACACCATATATTTT.